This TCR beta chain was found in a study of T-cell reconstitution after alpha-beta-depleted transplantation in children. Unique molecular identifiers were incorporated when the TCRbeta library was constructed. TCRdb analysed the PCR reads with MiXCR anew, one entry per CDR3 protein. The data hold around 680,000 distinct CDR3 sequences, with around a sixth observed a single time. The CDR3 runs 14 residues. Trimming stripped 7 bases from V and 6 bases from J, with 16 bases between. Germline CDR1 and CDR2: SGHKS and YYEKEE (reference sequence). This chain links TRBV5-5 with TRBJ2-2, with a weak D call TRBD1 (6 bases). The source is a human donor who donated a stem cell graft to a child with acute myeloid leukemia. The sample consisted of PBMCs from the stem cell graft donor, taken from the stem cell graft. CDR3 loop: CASGSGHLSGELFF. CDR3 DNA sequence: TGTGCCAGCGGCTCGGGACACCTTTCCGGGGAGCTGTTTTTT.